The 17 T cell receptor beta chains given below trace back to one sample, sequenced in a study of OX40 agonist ivuxolimab in advanced cancers. Profiled with immunoSEQ multiplex PCR; TCRdb holds only in-frame clones, not every one. The sample consists of some 150,000 clones, about nine tenths of them appearing once. This specimen consisted of CD4+ or CD8+ T cells sorted from blood, obtained in a trial of the OX40 agonist ivuxolimab. These receptors all stem from an adult with an advanced solid tumor such as melanoma, head and neck, liver or kidney cancer.

The V call is TRBV10-3, the J call TRBJ1-1; D is uncertain. The V end was cut by 0 bases, the J end by 0 bases, with 2 bases between. From germline, CDR1 is ENHRY and CDR2 SYGVKD. This CDR3 contains 13 residues. The CDR3 spells CAISESLNTEAFF. DNA for the CDR3: TGTGCCATCAGTGAGTCGCTGAACACTGAAGCTTTCTTT.

The genes are TRBV30 and TRBJ1-2; D ambiguous. The germline V gene encodes CDR1 GTSNPN and CDR2 SVGIG (reference sequence). V lost 2 bases to trimming and J lost 0 bases, with 13 bases between them. The CDR3 has 15 residues. The CDR3 nucleotides read TGTGCCTGGAGTTATCGCAGGTCCTCTAACTATGGCTACACCTTC. Translating gives CAWSYRRSSNYGYTF.

The rearrangement joins TRBV6-1 to TRBJ1-5, with D unclear. The ends were cut back, 1 base at V and 2 bases at J, with 12 bases in the middle. The CDR3 extends over 16 amino acids. Per germline, CDR1 MNHNS and CDR2 SASEGT. The CDR3 spells CASSEEELVRNQPQHF. The CDR3 DNA follows: TGTGCCAGCAGTGAAGAGGAGTTAGTCCGCAATCAGCCCCAGCATTTT.

The chain links TRBV9 to TRBJ1-1, with D hard to call. CDR3 length equals 15 residues. Germline loops: CDR1 SGDLS, CDR2 YYNGEE. Trimming removed 4 bases from V and 0 bases from J, with 13 bases in between. Written as DNA, the CDR3 is TGTGCCAGCAGCCCCACGGGATTCATGAACACTGAAGCTTTCTTT. Translated, it gives CASSPTGFMNTEAFF.

This clone was observed once. J is TRBJ2-7 and V is TRBV5-1, with TRBD2 matching over 7 bases. The CDR3 consists of 15 residues. J gave up 0 bases and V 5 bases, and 8 bases lay outside the gene matches. Germline loops: CDR1 SGHRS, CDR2 YFSETQ. The CDR3 loop reads CASSPRLAGSYEQYF. As DNA, the CDR3 is TGCGCCAGCAGTCCTCGACTAGCCGGCTCCTACGAGCAGTACTTC.

The sample holds one count of this clone. The rearrangement joins TRBV19 to TRBJ1-1; 9 positions agree with TRBD1. The CDR3 totals 16 residues. Germline V gene lookup returns CDR1 LNHDA and CDR2 SQIVND (reference sequence). V lost 5 bases to trimming and J lost 1 base; unmatched junction nucleotides: 8. This CDR3 reads CASSEKGTGTNTEAFF. In DNA form, the CDR3 reads TGTGCCAGTAGTGAGAAAGGGACAGGGACGAACACTGAAGCTTTCTTT.

This chain connects TRBV6-5 to TRBJ2-7; a possible D gene is TRBD2 (5 bases). In germline, CDR1 is MNHEY, CDR2 SVGAGI. The germline V and J ends were trimmed by 8 bases and 7 bases, with 18 bases remaining between them. The CDR3 totals 13 residues. CDR3 coding DNA: TGTGCCAGCCGAGCGGCGGACGGCCGGGAGCAGTACTTC. It specifies CASRAADGREQYF.

This chain joins TRBV4-2 and TRBJ1-5; D remains unclear. Trimming cost V 4 bases and J 7 bases, with 17 bases left between them. The CDR3 loop spans 15 amino acids. Germline V lookup: CDR1 LGHNA, CDR2 YNFKEQ. CDR3 in amino acids: CASSPGPRERQPQHF. The CDR3, as DNA: TGTGCCAGCAGCCCGGGTCCAAGAGAGAGGCAGCCCCAGCATTTT.

The chain couples TRBV30 to TRBJ1-5, with D tentatively TRBD1 (5 bases). The CDR3 is made up of 14 amino acids. CDR1 is GTSNPN, CDR2 SVGIG, per germline (reference sequence). The V gene lost 0 bases and the J gene lost 2 bases, with 8 bases spanning the gap. For the CDR3, the DNA is TGTGCCTGGAGTGTACAAGGGGGCAATCAGCCCCAGCATTTT. Translation gives CAWSVQGGNQPQHF.

DNA for the CDR3: TGCGCCAGCAGCTTGGAAGGGTCCAATCAGCCCCAGCATTTT. This translates into CASSLEGSNQPQHF. The chain is built from TRBV5-1 and TRBJ1-5; D ambiguous. The germline V gene has CDR1 SGHRS and CDR2 YFSETQ. The CDR3 spans 14 residues. The V end was cut by 0 bases, the J end by 3 bases, with 7 bases between.

This chain uses TRBV11-2 with TRBJ2-1; D is unresolved. CDR3 length equals 13 residues. Germline-derived CDR1 and CDR2 are SGHAT and FQNNGV. Trimming took off 2 bases at V and 9 bases at J, with 11 bases between the two ends. The CDR3 nucleotides are TGTGCCAGCAGCTTATCCCGTGACGCTGAGCAGTTCTTC. Encoded protein: CASSLSRDAEQFF.

This chain uses TRBV5-4 with TRBJ2-3, with D uncertain. Trimming left V 3 bases short and J 4 bases short, with 6 bases between. Germline V gene data show CDR1 as SGHNT and CDR2 as YYREEE (reference sequence). The CDR3 is 12 residues long. The CDR3 bases are TGTGCCAGCAGCTCCTGGGCAGATACGCAGTATTTT. The encoded protein is CASSSWADTQYF. The full variable domain, its missing parts supplied by reference TRBV5-4 and TRBJ2-3, is ETGVTQSPTHLIKTRGQQVTLRCSSQSGHNTVSWYQQALGQGPQFIFQYYREEENGRGNFPPRFSGLQFPNYSSELNVNALELDDSALYLCASSSWADTQYFGPGTRLTVL.

J is TRBJ2-1 and V is TRBV6-5; D call uncertain. V was pared by 3 bases and J by 0 bases, with 12 bases between. This CDR3 spans 16 amino acids. The germline V gene encodes CDR1 MNHEY and CDR2 SVGAGI. Written as DNA, the CDR3 is TGTGCCAGCAGTTATACTAAAACGGGCTCCTACAATGAGCAGTTCTTC. Amino acids: CASSYTKTGSYNEQFF.

V gene TRBV7-6 combines with J gene TRBJ1-4, with D hard to call. The length of the CDR3 is 14 residues. CDR1 and CDR2 from the germline V gene are SGHVS and FNYEAQ. Trimming took 2 bases from V and 8 from J, leaving 12 bases between them. In DNA, the CDR3 is TGTGCCAGCAGCTTAACAGCGGGGAGGGAAAAACTGTTTTTT. Protein product: CASSLTAGREKLFF.

The J gene is TRBJ1-1, the V gene TRBV6-5; the D gene is possibly TRBD1 (5 bases). This CDR3 is 15 amino acids long. The germline V and J ends were trimmed by 0 bases and 4 bases, with 12 bases remaining between them. CDR1 is MNHEY and CDR2 is SVGAGI in the germline V gene. DNA of the CDR3: TGTGCCAGCAGTTACTCGGCTACTCAGGGCACTGAAGCTTTCTTT. The encoded protein is CASSYSATQGTEAFF.

The chain is built from TRBV5-1 and TRBJ2-6; TRBD1 matches 9 bases. This CDR3 contains 17 residues. With V trimmed by 6 bases and J by 3 bases, 10 bases remained unmatched. Germline V gene data show CDR1 as SGHRS and CDR2 as YFSETQ. The CDR3 loop reads CASNRDRASVGANVLTF. The DNA for the CDR3 is TGCGCCAGCAACCGGGACAGGGCATCTGTTGGGGCCAACGTCCTGACTTTC. The full variable domain, in which reference TRBV5-1 and TRBJ2-6 provide the parts outside the CDR3, is KAGVTQTPRYLIKTRGQQVTLSCSPISGHRSVSWYQQTPGQGLQFLFEYFSETQRNKGNFPGRFSGRQFSNSRSEMNVSTLELGDSALYLCASNRDRASVGANVLTFGAGSRLTVL.

V is TRBV9 and J is TRBJ2-4; D is ambiguous. V lost 0 bases to trimming and J lost 0 bases, with 10 bases between them. CDR1 and CDR2 from the germline V gene are SGDLS and YYNGEE. CDR3 size: 16 residues. CDR3 in amino acids: CASSVGYRGAKNIQYF. CDR3 in DNA: TGTGCCAGCAGCGTAGGGTACCGAGGAGCCAAAAACATTCAGTACTTC.